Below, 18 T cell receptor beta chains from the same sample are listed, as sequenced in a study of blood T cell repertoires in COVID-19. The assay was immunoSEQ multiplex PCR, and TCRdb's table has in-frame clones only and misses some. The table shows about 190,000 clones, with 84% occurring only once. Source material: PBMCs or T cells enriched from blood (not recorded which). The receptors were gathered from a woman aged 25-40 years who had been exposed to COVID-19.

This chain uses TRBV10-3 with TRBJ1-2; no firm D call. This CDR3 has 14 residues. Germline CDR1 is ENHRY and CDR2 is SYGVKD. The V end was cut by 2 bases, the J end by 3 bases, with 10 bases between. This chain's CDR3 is CAISENAGDYGYTF. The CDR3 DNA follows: TGTGCCATCAGTGAGAACGCGGGAGACTATGGCTACACCTTC.

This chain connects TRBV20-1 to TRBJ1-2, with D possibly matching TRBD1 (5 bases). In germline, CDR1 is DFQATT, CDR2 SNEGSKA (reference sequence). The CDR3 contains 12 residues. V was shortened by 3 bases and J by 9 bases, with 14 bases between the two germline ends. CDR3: CSASLREGSYTF. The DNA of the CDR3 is TGCAGTGCTAGTCTCAGGGAGGGGAGCTACACCTTC.

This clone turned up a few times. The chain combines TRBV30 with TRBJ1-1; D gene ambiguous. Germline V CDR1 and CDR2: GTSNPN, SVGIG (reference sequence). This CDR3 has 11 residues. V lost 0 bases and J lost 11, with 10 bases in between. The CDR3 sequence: CAWSVLSSAFF. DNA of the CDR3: TGTGCCTGGAGTGTCCTCTCGTCCGCTTTCTTT. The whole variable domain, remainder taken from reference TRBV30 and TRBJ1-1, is SQTIHQWPATLVQPVGSPLSLECTVEGTSNPNLYWYRQAAGRGLQLLFYSVGIGQISSEVPQNLSASRPQDRQFILSSKKLLLSDSGFYLCAWSVLSSAFFGQGTRLTVV.

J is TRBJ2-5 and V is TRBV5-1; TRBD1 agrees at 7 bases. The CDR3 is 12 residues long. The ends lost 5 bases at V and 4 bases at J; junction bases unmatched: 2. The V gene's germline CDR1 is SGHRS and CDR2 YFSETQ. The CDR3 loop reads CASRQGPETQYF. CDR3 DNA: TGCGCCAGCAGACAGGGGCCAGAGACCCAGTACTTC.

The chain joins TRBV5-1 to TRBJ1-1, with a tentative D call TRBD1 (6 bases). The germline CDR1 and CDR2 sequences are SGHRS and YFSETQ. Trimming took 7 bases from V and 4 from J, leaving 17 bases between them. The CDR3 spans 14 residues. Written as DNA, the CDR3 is TGCGCCAGCTCCCAAGCGGGGGCTGGCACTGAAGCTTTCTTT. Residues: CASSQAGAGTEAFF.

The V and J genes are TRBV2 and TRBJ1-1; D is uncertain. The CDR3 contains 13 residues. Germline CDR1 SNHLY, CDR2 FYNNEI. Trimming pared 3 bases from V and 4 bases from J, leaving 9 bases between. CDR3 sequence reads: CASSDVQLTEAFF. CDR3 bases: TGTGCCAGCAGTGACGTGCAACTCACTGAAGCTTTCTTT.

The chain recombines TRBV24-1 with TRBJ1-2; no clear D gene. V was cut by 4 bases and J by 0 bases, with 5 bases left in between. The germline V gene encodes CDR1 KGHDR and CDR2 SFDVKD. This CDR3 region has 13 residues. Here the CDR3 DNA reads TGTGCCACCAGTGACAATGCTAACTATGGCTACACCTTC. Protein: CATSDNANYGYTF.

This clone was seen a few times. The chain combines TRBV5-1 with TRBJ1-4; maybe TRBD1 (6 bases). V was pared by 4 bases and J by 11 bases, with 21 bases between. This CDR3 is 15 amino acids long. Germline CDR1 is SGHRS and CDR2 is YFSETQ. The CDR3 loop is CASSLRTARSEKLFF. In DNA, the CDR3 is TGCGCCAGCAGCCTAAGGACAGCGAGATCGGAGAAACTGTTTTTT.

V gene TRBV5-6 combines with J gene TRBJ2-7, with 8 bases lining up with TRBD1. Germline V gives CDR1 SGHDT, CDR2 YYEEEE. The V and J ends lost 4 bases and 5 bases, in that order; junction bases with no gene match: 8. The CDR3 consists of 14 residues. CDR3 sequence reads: CASSRPTGANEQYF. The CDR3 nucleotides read TGTGCCAGCAGCCGACCGACAGGGGCGAACGAGCAGTACTTC.

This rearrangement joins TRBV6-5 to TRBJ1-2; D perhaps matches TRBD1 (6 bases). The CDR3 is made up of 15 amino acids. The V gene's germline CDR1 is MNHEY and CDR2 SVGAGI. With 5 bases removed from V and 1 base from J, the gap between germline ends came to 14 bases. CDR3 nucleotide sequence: TGTGCCAGCAGTCGTTTCGGCAGGGGTAACTATGGCTACACCTTC. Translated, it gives CASSRFGRGNYGYTF.

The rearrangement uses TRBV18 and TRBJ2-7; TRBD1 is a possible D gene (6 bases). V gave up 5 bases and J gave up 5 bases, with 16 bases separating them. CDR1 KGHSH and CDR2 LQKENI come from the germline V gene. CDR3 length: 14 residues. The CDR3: CASSGGVRGDEQYF. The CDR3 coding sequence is TGTGCCAGCTCAGGTGGTGTCAGGGGTGACGAGCAGTACTTC.

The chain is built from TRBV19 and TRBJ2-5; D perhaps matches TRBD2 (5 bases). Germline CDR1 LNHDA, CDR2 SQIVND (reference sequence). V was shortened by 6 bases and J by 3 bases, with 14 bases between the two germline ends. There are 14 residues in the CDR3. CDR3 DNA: TGTGCCAGTAGAGCGACCGGGAAGGAAGAGACCCAGTACTTC. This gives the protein CASRATGKEETQYF.

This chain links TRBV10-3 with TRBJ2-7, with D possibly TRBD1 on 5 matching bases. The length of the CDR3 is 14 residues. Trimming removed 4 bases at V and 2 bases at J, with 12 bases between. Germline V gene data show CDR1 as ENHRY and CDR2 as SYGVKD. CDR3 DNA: TGTGCCATCAGTGGCCTTACAGGTGCCTACGAGCAGTACTTC. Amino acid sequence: CAISGLTGAYEQYF.

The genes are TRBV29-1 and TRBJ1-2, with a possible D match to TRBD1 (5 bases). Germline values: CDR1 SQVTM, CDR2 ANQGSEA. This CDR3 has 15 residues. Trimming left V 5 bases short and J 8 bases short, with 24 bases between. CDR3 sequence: CSVSTGGWGIGGYTF. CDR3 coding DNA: TGCAGCGTTTCGACCGGGGGATGGGGGATTGGAGGCTACACCTTC.

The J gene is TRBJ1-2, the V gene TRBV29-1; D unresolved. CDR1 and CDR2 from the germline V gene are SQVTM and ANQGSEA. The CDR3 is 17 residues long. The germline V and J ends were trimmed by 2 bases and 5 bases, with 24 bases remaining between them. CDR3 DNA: TGCAGCGTTGAATCCCGAAGGCAGTACCGCGAGGTTTATGGCTACACCTTC. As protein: CSVESRRQYREVYGYTF.

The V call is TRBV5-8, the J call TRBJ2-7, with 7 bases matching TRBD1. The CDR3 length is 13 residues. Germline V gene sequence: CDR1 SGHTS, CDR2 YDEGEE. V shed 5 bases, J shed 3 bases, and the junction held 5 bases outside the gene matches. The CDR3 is CASRTGINYEQYF. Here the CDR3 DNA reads TGTGCCAGCAGGACAGGGATCAACTACGAGCAGTACTTC.

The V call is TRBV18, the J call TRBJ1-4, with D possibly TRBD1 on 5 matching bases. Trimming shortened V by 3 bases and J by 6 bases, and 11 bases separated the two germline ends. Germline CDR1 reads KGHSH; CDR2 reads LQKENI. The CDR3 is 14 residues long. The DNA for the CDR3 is TGTGCCAGCTCACCGAGCAGGGTAGATGAAAAACTGTTTTTT. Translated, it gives CASSPSRVDEKLFF. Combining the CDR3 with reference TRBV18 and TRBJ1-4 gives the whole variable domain NAGVMQNPRHLVRRRGQEARLRCSPMKGHSHVYWYRQLPEEGLKFMVYLQKENIIDESGMPKERFSAEFPKEGPSILRIQQVVRGDSAAYFCASSPSRVDEKLFFGSGTQLSVL.

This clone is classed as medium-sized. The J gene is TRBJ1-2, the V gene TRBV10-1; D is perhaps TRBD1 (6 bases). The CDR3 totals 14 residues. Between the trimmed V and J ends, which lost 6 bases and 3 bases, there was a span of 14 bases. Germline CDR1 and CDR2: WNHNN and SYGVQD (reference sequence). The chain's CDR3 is CASSEMDSYYGYTF. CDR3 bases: TGCGCCAGCAGCGAAATGGACAGCTACTATGGCTACACCTTC.